The next 23 T cell receptor beta chains were all read from a single sample in a study of neurological immune-mediated disorders. TCRdb reprocessed the 5' RACE reads via MiXCR and lists one record per CDR3 protein. The table shows 84,000 or so distinct CDR3 sequences, with under 15% occurring only once. The time point was: longitudinal time-point 2. The sample comprised PBMCs. Every receptor here comes from a female donor with HTLV-1-associated myelopathy (HAM/TSP).

This clonotype was seen many times. This rearrangement joins TRBV6-6 to TRBJ1-6; a weak D match, TRBD1 (6 bases). The CDR3 consists of 12 residues. The germline V gene has CDR1 MNHNY and CDR2 SVGAGI (reference sequence). The V end lost 11 bases, the J end lost 9 bases, and 14 bases lay between the germline ends. CDR3 nucleotide sequence: TGTGCCGCTTCGCGCAGGGGTTCACCCCTCCACTTT. Protein: CAASRRGSPLHF.

This clonotype appeared many times. The rearrangement uses TRBV12-3 or TRBV12-4 and TRBJ2-6, with TRBD1 identical over 7 bases. CDR3 length: 18 residues. The trim removed 3 bases at V and 2 bases at J, leaving 10 bases unmatched. The CDR3 loop is CASSFFAGGFTGANVLTF. In DNA, the CDR3 is TGTGCCAGCAGTTTCTTCGCAGGGGGATTTACTGGGGCCAACGTCCTGACTTTC.

This clonotype appeared many times. CDR3 sequence reads: CASGLANGGETEAFF. In nucleotides, the CDR3 is TGTGCTAGTGGTTTGGCTAACGGTGGGGAGACTGAAGCTTTCTTT. This rearrangement joins TRBV12-5 to TRBJ1-1; D not resolved. V gave up 1 base and J gave up 5 bases, with 14 bases separating them. The CDR3 runs to 15 residues. Germline V gene lookup returns CDR1 LGHNT and CDR2 FRNRAP.

This clonotype was picked up many times. The chain combines TRBV5-1 with TRBJ2-4, with D perhaps matching TRBD1 (6 bases). Trimming removed 2 bases from V and 2 bases from J, with 11 bases in between. Germline values: CDR1 SGHRS, CDR2 YFSETQ. CDR3 size: 15 residues. CDR3 in DNA: TGCGCCAGCAGCTTAAGTACAGGGTCCAAAAACATTCAGTACTTC. The encoded protein is CASSLSTGSKNIQYF. The whole variable domain, remainder taken from reference TRBV5-1 and TRBJ2-4, is KAGVTQTPRYLIKTRGQQVTLSCSPISGHRSVSWYQQTPGQGLQFLFEYFSETQRNKGNFPGRFSGRQFSNSRSEMNVSTLELGDSALYLCASSLSTGSKNIQYFGAGTRLSVL.

This clonotype was counted ten times or more. The J gene is TRBJ2-5, the V gene TRBV5-1, with 10 bases lining up with TRBD2. Trimming removed 7 bases from V and 5 bases from J; junction bases left unmatched: 11. CDR1 is SGHRS, CDR2 YFSETQ, per germline. CDR3 length equals 15 residues. The CDR3 DNA is TGCGCCAGCCGCCGGTCTAGCGGGGGCCCGGAGACCCAGTACTTC. Residues: CASRRSSGGPETQYF. The complete variable domain, with remaining parts taken from reference TRBV5-1 and TRBJ2-5, reads KAGVTQTPRYLIKTRGQQVTLSCSPISGHRSVSWYQQTPGQGLQFLFEYFSETQRNKGNFPGRFSGRQFSNSRSEMNVSTLELGDSALYLCASRRSSGGPETQYFGPGTRLLVL.

In the case of this clonotype: This may arise from a read error, as a much more abundant clone is one base away. The genes are TRBV15 and TRBJ2-5, with D unclear. Germline CDR1 is LNHNV and CDR2 is YYDKDF (reference sequence). The CDR3 covers 15 residues. The CDR3 DNA is TGTGCTACCAGCAGAGTTCGTAAGGGATTGGAGACCCAGTACTTC. This codes for CATSRVRKGLETQYF.

This clonotype was found many times. CDR3 coding DNA: TGTGCCAGCAGTTACAGCGGGGCGCGGGGCACCGGGGAGCTGTTTTTT. Protein product: CASSYSGARGTGELFF. This sequence joins TRBV12-3 or TRBV12-4 and TRBJ2-2, with 7 bases fitting TRBD2. J gave up 4 bases and V 4 bases, and 9 bases lay outside the gene matches. The CDR3 sequence is 16 residues long.

This chain connects TRBV5-6 to TRBJ1-1; no firm D call. There are 12 residues in the CDR3. Looked up from germline, CDR1 is SGHDT and CDR2 is YYEEEE. Trimming pared 4 bases from V and 11 bases from J, leaving 15 bases between. CDR3 protein: CASSIRARRAFF. The CDR3 nucleotides read TGTGCCAGCAGCATTCGAGCCCGTCGGGCTTTCTTT.

This clonotype was recorded at least ten times. The chain joins TRBV20-1 to TRBJ2-1, with TRBD1 matching over 12 bases. V shed 1 base, J shed 5 bases, and the junction held 6 bases outside the gene matches. The CDR3 has 16 amino acids. Germline V gene lookup returns CDR1 DFQATT and CDR2 SNEGSKA (reference sequence). In nucleotides, the CDR3 is TGCAGTGCTAGAGCCCGGGACAGGGGGCAGAACAATGAGCAGTTCTTC. This codes for CSARARDRGQNNEQFF.

This clonotype came up many times. J is TRBJ2-3 and V is TRBV2, with 8 positions matching TRBD2. Losses at the gene ends were 6 bases for V and 2 bases for J; bases not matched to a gene: 10. Germline V gene lookup returns CDR1 SNHLY and CDR2 FYNNEI. The CDR3 spans 16 residues. CDR3 protein: CASRHGLAGDTDTQYF. The CDR3 nucleotides read TGTGCCAGCAGGCATGGACTAGCAGGAGACACAGATACGCAGTATTTT.

This clonotype was recorded many times. This chain uses TRBV20-1 with TRBJ1-1; TRBD1 matches 7 bases. The germline V gene encodes CDR1 DFQATT and CDR2 SNEGSKA (reference sequence). The CDR3 runs 14 residues. V lost 1 base, J lost 4 bases, and 6 bases stayed unmatched. CDR3 sequence: CSARAAGGGTEAFF. Here the CDR3 DNA reads TGCAGTGCTAGAGCCGCAGGGGGAGGCACTGAAGCTTTCTTT.

This clonotype was recorded at least ten times. The chain is built from TRBV5-6 and TRBJ1-2; D might be TRBD1 (5 bases). Germline values: CDR1 SGHDT, CDR2 YYEEEE. The CDR3 extends over 15 amino acids. V was trimmed by 3 bases and J by 5 bases, leaving 17 bases between them. The DNA of the CDR3 is TGTGCCAGCAGCTACTGGAGTGGGGGACCTTATGGCTACACCTTC. Protein product: CASSYWSGGPYGYTF.

This clonotype appeared many times. This sequence joins TRBV28 and TRBJ2-4; 7 nucleotides match TRBD1. The CDR3 sequence is 14 residues long. Germline loops: CDR1 MDHEN, CDR2 SYDVKM. Trimming at V came to 5 bases and at J to 6 bases, leaving 7 bases not matched to a gene. CDR3 amino acids: CASSNYRGVNIQYF. For the CDR3, the DNA is TGTGCCAGCAGTAACTACAGGGGAGTAAACATTCAGTACTTC.

This clonotype came up many times. V is TRBV20-1 and J is TRBJ2-7; D is undetermined. V dropped 3 bases and J dropped 6 bases, with 18 bases sitting between them. The CDR3 sequence is 14 residues long. Germline CDR1 reads DFQATT; CDR2 reads SNEGSKA (reference sequence). CDR3 residues: CSARSPWIVGEQYF. CDR3 nucleotides: TGCAGTGCTAGGAGTCCGTGGATAGTGGGCGAGCAGTACTTC.

This clonotype appeared many times. The chain joins TRBV5-1 to TRBJ2-1, with 11 nucleotides matching TRBD2. V lost 2 bases and J lost 7; bases outside the gene matches: 2. Germline CDR1 reads SGHRS; CDR2 reads YFSETQ. The CDR3 length is 14 residues. The DNA of the CDR3 is TGCGCCAGCAGCTTACTAGCGGGGGAGAATGAGCAGTTCTTC. This codes for CASSLLAGENEQFF.

This chain connects TRBV7-7 to TRBJ2-1; D may be TRBD1 (6 bases). This CDR3 has 17 amino acids. Germline-derived CDR1 and CDR2 are SSHAT and FNYEAQ (reference sequence). V lost 5 bases and J lost 4, with 21 bases in between. CDR3 sequence reads: CASSPWRGTSDYNEQFF. The CDR3 nucleotides are TGTGCCAGCAGCCCGTGGCGAGGGACATCAGATTACAATGAGCAGTTCTTC.

This clonotype was counted ten times or more. The gene calls are TRBV5-1 and TRBJ2-2; D unclear. This CDR3 comprises 13 residues. From germline, CDR1 is SGHRS and CDR2 YFSETQ. Trimming cost V 4 bases and J 4 bases, with 8 bases left between them. The CDR3 reads CASSRSGTGELFF. Here the CDR3 DNA reads TGCGCCAGCAGCAGGTCAGGCACCGGGGAGCTGTTTTTT.

This clonotype was seen ten or more times. The rearrangement uses TRBV6-5 and TRBJ2-1; D tentatively fits TRBD1 or TRBD2 (6 bases each). The CDR3 totals 13 residues. V was shortened by 2 bases and J by 6 bases, with 8 bases between the two germline ends. CDR1 is MNHEY, CDR2 SVGAGI, per germline. CDR3 nucleotides: TGTGCCAGCAGTTACGGGGGGCCCAATGAGCAGTTCTTC. Protein product: CASSYGGPNEQFF.

The V and J genes are TRBV9 and TRBJ2-1; D perhaps matches TRBD1 (8 bases). Germline loops: CDR1 SGDLS, CDR2 YYNGEE. This CDR3 region has 17 residues. Trimming took off 0 bases at V and 7 bases at J, with 20 bases between the two ends. Written as DNA, the CDR3 is TGTGCCAGCAGCGTAGTGTCGGACAGGGCCGGGGGGAATGAGCAGTTCTTC. Translating it yields CASSVVSDRAGGNEQFF.

About this clonotype itself: A junction end diverges from the germline sequence, so it may reflect a read error. The chain uses TRBV6-6 and TRBJ1-5; 7 nucleotides line up with TRBD1. The CDR3 totals 14 residues. From germline, CDR1 is MNHNY and CDR2 SVGAGI (reference sequence). The CDR3, as DNA: TGTGCCATACGACAGGGCTTTAGGAATCAGCGCCAGCATTTT. Protein sequence: CAIRQGFRNQRQHF.

This clonotype was counted at least ten times. The chain couples TRBV4-2 to TRBJ2-1; 8 bases line up with TRBD2. CDR1 LGHNA and CDR2 YNFKEQ come from the germline V gene. CDR3 length equals 15 residues. Trimming removed 4 bases from V and 4 bases from J; junction bases left unmatched: 6. The CDR3 DNA reads as TGTGCCAGCAGCCCCATAAGCGGGGGATACAATGAGCAGTTCTTC. Protein sequence: CASSPISGGYNEQFF.

This clonotype was picked up a small number of times. In DNA form, the CDR3 reads TGTGCCAGCAGCCCAGATACGCAGTATTTT. Amino acid sequence: CASSPDTQYF. The chain carries TRBV11-2 and TRBJ2-3, with D unresolved. Germline V gives CDR1 SGHAT, CDR2 FQNNGV. CDR3 length: 10 amino acids. With 5 bases removed from V and 4 bases from J, the gap between germline ends came to 1 base.

V and J are TRBV7-2 and TRBJ2-3; perhaps D is TRBD1 or TRBD2 (6 bases each). The CDR3 is 15 amino acids. The V gene lost 5 bases and the J gene lost 8 bases, with 20 bases spanning the gap. Germline CDR1 and CDR2: SGHTA and FQGNSA. The CDR3 DNA is TGTGCCAGCAGCCTGCGACCACGGGGGCCCGGTACGCAGTATTTT. Protein sequence: CASSLRPRGPGTQYF.